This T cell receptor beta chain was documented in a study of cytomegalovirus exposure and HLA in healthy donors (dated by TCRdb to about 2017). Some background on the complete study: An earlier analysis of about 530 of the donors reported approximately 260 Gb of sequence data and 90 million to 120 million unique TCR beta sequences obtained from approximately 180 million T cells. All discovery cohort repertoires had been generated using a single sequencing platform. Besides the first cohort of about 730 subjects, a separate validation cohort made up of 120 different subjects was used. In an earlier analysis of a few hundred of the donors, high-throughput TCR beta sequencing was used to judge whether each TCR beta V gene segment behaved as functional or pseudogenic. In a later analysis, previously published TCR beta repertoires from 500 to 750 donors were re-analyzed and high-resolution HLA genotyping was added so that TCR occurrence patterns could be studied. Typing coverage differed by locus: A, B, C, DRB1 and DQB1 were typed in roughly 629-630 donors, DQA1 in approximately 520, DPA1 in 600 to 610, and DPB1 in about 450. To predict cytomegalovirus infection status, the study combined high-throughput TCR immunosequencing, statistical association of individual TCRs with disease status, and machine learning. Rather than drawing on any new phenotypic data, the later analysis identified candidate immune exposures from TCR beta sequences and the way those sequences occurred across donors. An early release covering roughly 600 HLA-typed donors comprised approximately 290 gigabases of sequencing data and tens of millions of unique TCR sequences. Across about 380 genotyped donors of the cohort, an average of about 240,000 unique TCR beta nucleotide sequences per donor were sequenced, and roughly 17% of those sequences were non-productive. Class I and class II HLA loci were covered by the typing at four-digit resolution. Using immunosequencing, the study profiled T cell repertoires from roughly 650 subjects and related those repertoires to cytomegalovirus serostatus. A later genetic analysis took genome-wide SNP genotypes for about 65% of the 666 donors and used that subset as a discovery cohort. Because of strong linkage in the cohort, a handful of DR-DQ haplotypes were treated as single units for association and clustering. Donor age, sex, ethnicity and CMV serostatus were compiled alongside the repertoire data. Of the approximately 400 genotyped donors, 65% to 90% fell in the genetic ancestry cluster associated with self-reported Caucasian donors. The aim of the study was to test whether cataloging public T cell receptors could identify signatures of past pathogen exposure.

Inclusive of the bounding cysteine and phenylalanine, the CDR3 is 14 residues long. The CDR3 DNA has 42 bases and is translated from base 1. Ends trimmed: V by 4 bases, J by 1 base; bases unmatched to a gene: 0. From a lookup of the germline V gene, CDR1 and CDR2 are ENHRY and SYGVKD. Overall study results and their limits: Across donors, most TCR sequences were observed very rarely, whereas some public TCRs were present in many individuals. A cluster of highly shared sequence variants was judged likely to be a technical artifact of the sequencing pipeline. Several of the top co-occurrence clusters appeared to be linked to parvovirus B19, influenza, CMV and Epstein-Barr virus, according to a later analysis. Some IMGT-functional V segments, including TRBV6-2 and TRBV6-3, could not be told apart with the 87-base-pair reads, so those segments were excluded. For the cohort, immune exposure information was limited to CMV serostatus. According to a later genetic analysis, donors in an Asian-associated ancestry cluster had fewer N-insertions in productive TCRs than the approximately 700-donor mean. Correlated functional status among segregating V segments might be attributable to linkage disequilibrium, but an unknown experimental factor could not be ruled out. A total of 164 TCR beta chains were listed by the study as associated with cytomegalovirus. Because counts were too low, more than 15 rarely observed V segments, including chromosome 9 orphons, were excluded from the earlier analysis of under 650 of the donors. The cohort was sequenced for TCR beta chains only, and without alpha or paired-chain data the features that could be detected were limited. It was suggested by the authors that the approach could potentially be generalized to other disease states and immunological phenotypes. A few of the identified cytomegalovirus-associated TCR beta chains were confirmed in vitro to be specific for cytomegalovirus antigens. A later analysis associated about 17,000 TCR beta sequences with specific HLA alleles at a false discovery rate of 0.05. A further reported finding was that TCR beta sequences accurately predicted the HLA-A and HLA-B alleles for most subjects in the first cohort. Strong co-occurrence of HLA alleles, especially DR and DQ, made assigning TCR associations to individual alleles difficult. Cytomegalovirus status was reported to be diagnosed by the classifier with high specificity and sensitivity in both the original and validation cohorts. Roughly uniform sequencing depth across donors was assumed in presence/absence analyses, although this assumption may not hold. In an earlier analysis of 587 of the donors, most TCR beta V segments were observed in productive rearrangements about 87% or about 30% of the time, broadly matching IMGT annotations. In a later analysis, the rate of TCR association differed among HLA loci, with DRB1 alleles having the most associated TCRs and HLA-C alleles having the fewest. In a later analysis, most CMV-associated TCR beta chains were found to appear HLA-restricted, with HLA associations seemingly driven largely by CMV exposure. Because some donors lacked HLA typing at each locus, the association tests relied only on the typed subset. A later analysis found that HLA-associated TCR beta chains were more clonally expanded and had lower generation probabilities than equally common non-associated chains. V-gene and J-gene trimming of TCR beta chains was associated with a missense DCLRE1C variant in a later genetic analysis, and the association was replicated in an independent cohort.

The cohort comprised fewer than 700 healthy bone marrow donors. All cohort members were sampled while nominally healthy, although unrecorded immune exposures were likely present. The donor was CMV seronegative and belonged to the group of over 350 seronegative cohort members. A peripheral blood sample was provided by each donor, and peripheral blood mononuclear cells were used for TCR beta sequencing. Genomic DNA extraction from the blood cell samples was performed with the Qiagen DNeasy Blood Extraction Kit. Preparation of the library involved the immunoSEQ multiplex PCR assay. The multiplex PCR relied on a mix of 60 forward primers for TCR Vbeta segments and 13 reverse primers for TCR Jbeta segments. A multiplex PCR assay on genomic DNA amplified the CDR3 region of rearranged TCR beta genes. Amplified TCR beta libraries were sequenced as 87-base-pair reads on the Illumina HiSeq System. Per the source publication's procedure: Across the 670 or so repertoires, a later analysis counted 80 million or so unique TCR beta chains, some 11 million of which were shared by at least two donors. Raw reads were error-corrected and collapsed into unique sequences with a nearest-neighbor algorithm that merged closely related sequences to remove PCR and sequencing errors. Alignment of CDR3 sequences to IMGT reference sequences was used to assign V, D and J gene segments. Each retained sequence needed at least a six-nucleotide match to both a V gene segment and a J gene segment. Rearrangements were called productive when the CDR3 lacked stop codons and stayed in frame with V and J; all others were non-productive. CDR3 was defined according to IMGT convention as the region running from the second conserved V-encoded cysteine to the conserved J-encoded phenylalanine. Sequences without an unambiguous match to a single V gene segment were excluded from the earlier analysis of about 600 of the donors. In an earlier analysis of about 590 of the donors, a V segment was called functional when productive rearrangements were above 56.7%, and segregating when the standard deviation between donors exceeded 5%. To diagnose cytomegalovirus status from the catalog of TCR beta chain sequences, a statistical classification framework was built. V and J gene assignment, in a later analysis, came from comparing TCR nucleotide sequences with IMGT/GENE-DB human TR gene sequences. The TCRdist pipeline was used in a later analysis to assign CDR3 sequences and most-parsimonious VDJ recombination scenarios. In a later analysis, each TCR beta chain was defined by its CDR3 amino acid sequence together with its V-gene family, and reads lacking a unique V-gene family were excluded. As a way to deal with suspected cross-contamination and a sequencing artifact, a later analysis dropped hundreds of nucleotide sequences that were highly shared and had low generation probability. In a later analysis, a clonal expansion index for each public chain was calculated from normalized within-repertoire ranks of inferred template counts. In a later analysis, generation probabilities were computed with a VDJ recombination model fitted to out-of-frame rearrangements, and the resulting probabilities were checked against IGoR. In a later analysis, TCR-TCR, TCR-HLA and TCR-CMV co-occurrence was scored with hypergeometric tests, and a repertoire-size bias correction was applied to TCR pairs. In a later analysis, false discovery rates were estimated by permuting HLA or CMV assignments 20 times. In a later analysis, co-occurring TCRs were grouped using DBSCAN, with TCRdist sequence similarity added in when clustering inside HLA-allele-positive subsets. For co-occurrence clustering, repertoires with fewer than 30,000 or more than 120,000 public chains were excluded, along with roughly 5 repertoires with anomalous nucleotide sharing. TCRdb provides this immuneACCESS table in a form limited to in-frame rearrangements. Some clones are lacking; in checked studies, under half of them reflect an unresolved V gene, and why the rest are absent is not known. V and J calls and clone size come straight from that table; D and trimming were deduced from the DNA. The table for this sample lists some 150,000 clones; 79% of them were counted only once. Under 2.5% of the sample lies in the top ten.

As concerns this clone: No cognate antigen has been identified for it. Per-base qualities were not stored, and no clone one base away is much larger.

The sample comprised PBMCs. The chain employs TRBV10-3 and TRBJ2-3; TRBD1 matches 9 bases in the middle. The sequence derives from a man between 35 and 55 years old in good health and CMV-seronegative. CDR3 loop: CAISGTGGTDTQYF. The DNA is TGTGCCATCAGTGGGACAGGGGGCACAGATACGCAGTATTTT.